These 19 T cell receptor beta chains originate from one sample sequenced in a study of tumor and adjacent non-tumor tissue in lung cancer. Three rounds of nested PCR, following a modified ARM-PCR protocol, produced the TCRbeta library. Each CDR3 protein gets one entry after TCRdb re-called the multiplex PCR reads with MiXCR. The sample holds around 100,000 distinct CDR3 sequences, less than 75% seen once. RNA was extracted from bulk tissue without any cell sorting. More than 3 cm separated this lung sample from the edge of the tumor. Sequenced material: distant non-tumor lung tissue. The receptors derive from a man in his thirties or forties with non-small cell lung cancer.

For this clonotype: At one end the junction does not follow the germline gene, possibly because of a read error. V and J are TRBV12-3 or TRBV12-4 and TRBJ1-2, with D tentatively TRBD1 (5 bases). The CDR3 has 11 amino acids. CDR3 DNA: TGTGCCAACAGTAGGTGGACATACTACACCTTC. It encodes CANSRWTYYTF.

Many counts were recorded for this clonotype. This chain joins TRBV6-6 and TRBJ2-1, with 7 positions matching TRBD2. This CDR3 is built from 14 residues. V was pared by 8 bases and J by 7 bases, with 11 bases of the junction left unmatched. The germline V gene has CDR1 MNHNY and CDR2 SVGAGI (reference sequence). CDR3 in amino acids: CASSPRLARNEQFF. The CDR3 bases are TGTGCCAGCTCACCGAGACTAGCCCGGAATGAGCAGTTCTTC.

Notes on this clonotype: This may be a read error: a much more frequent sequence differs by one nucleotide. The chain carries TRBV12-3 or TRBV12-4 and TRBJ1-4; weak D call: TRBD1 (5 bases). The CDR3 totals 14 residues. CDR3 sequence (DNA): TGTGCCAGCACCGTGCCAGGGTTGGATGAAAAACTGGTTTTT. Its translation: CASTVPGLDEKLVF.

CDR3 residues: CASSFGTRVLYEQYF. The CDR3 DNA is TGTGCCAGCAGCTTCGGCACTAGGGTACTATACGAGCAGTACTTC. This chain links TRBV7-8 with TRBJ2-7; possible D gene TRBD2, 5 bases. This CDR3 is built from 15 residues. V was cut by 3 bases and J by 4 bases, with 16 bases left in between. CDR1 is SGHVS and CDR2 is FQNEAQ in the germline V gene.

This clonotype appeared a few times. The junction differs from germline at one of its ends, possibly a read error. The chain links TRBV6-1 to TRBJ1-1; D gene uncertain. This CDR3 has 13 residues. Germline V gene data show CDR1 as MNHNS and CDR2 as SASEGT. CDR3 DNA: TGTGCTAGCAGTGAGAGCCCAAGGACTGAAGCTTTCTTT. Residues: CASSESPRTEAFF.

Details on this clonotype: Given the absence of the conserved phenylalanine or tryptophan at the CDR3 end, a read error is likely. No DNA is shown, since the ends of the CDR3 on it are uncertain; the CDR3 is the one TCRdb lists. This chain joins TRBV6-2 or TRBV6-3 and TRBJ1-2; the DNA was not used to check the table's D call, TRBD1. The CDR3 contains 12 residues when both ends are counted. Germline V CDR1 and CDR2: MNHEY, SVGEGT. This chain's CDR3 is CTSSQGVYGHTL.

The chain recombines TRBV12-3 or TRBV12-4 with TRBJ2-4; no clear D gene. Deletions cut 5 bases from V and 4 bases from J, with 6 bases between. The CDR3 has 12 amino acids. DNA for the CDR3: TGTGCCAGCAGTCTATGGAAAAACATTCAGTACTTC. It translates to CASSLWKNIQYF.

This clonotype was seen a few times. The chain has TRBV11-2 and TRBJ2-2; D unresolved. The CDR3 sequence is 14 residues long. The V end was cut by 2 bases, the J end by 3 bases, with 7 bases between. Per germline, CDR1 SGHAT and CDR2 FQNNGV. The CDR3 bases are TGTGCCAGCAGCTTAACTTGGTACACCGGGGAGCTGTTTTTT. Protein: CASSLTWYTGELFF.

The sample holds a few counts of this clonotype. A much larger clone sits a single nucleotide away, making a read error possible. The rearrangement links TRBV12-3 or TRBV12-4 to TRBJ2-7; 11 bases match TRBD1. The CDR3 spans 14 residues. With 6 bases clipped from V and 6 bases from J, the junction kept 7 bases outside the gene matches. Here the CDR3 reads CASRGQGASCEQYF. The CDR3 nucleotides are TGTGCCAGCAGAGGACAGGGGGCGAGCTGCGAGCAGTACTTC.

This clonotype was seen repeatedly, ten times or more. J is TRBJ1-2 and V is TRBV20-1; TRBD1 might be the D (5 bases). CDR3 length equals 16 residues. Trimming cost V 6 bases and J 6 bases, with 26 bases left between them. Germline CDR1 is DFQATT and CDR2 is SNEGSKA (reference sequence). CDR3 in amino acids: CSAPKQGGNVWDGYTF. CDR3 in DNA: TGCAGTGCCCCAAAGCAGGGAGGAAACGTATGGGATGGCTACACCTTC.

As regards this clonotype: A junction boundary mismatches the germline segment, possibly from a read error. The chain couples TRBV7-9 to TRBJ2-1; TRBD2 is a possible D gene (6 bases). CDR3 length equals 16 residues. In germline, CDR1 is SEHNR, CDR2 FQNEAQ (reference sequence). Here the CDR3 DNA reads TGTGCCAGCAGCCTACCCCAGGGAGGCACGAGCAATGAGCAGATCTTC. It yields the protein CASSLPQGGTSNEQIF.

This clonotype was observed a few times. This chain links TRBV6-5 with TRBJ2-1; D may be TRBD2 (6 bases). V was clipped by 4 bases and J by 0 bases, with 10 bases between them. The CDR3 covers 15 residues. Germline CDR1 reads MNHEY; CDR2 reads SVGAGI. Here the CDR3 reads CASSSLGSSYNEQFF. The CDR3 DNA is TGTGCCAGCAGTTCCCTCGGGAGCTCCTACAATGAGCAGTTCTTC.

The chain links TRBV11-2 to TRBJ2-7, with TRBD2 identical over 8 bases. The CDR3 spans 15 residues. V dropped 10 bases and J dropped 6; count of bases not matched to a gene: 17. Germline CDR1 reads SGHAT; CDR2 reads FQNNGV. This chain's CDR3 is CANNLGGGLAAEQYF. The CDR3 DNA sequence: TGTGCCAACAACTTAGGCGGAGGACTAGCAGCCGAGCAGTACTTC.

The chain joins TRBV5-1 to TRBJ1-1, with D hard to call. The CDR3 consists of 14 residues. V gave up 3 bases and J gave up 3 bases, with 12 bases separating them. Germline CDR1 SGHRS, CDR2 YFSETQ. The CDR3 is CASSWQYTDTEAFF. The CDR3, as DNA: TGCGCCAGCAGCTGGCAGTACACGGACACTGAAGCTTTCTTT.

In the case of this clonotype: The junction departs from germline at one end; a sequencing error may be responsible. The rearrangement links TRBV29-1 to TRBJ2-2; the D call may be TRBD1 or TRBD2 (5 bases each). The CDR3 has 11 amino acids. Germline CDR1 is SQVTM and CDR2 is ANQGSEA. The CDR3 spells CSVRGPGELFF. The CDR3 DNA sequence: TGCAGCGTTCGGGGCCCCGGGGAGCTATTTTTT.

The chain uses TRBV11-2 and TRBJ2-7, with D maybe TRBD2 (7 bases). V shed 4 bases and J shed 2 bases, with 18 bases lying between them. This CDR3 is 16 amino acids long. Germline V gene sequence: CDR1 SGHAT, CDR2 FQNNGV. The CDR3 protein is CASSSLTGGVTYEQYF. CDR3 coding DNA: TGTGCCAGCAGCTCGCTGACGGGGGGCGTGACCTACGAGCAGTACTTC.

On this clonotype: A much more abundant neighbour one base away suggests this may be a read error. CDR3 nucleotide sequence: TGCGCCTGCAGCCAGGTTATAGCGTCGAGCTCCTACAATGAGCAGTTCTTC. Protein product: CACSQVIASSSYNEQFF. The V call is TRBV4-1, the J call TRBJ2-1; possible D gene TRBD2, 5 bases. The length of the CDR3 is 17 residues. Germline CDR1 is MGHRA and CDR2 is YSYEKL.

This clonotype has at least ten counts. The chain employs TRBV11-2 and TRBJ2-2; D unresolved. The CDR3 totals 15 residues. The V gene lost 7 bases and the J gene lost 5 bases, with 17 bases spanning the gap. The germline V gene has CDR1 SGHAT and CDR2 FQNNGV. The CDR3 is CASTPLRLGTGELFF. In DNA, the CDR3 is TGTGCCAGCACTCCCCTGAGGTTGGGGACCGGGGAGCTGTTTTTT.

The chain links TRBV5-1 to TRBJ2-1; D not certain. Per the germline V gene, CDR1 is SGHRS and CDR2 is YFSETQ. The CDR3 totals 15 residues. V lost 0 bases to trimming and J lost 4 bases, with 11 bases between them. The CDR3 loop is CASSLEQYHYNEQFF. As DNA, the CDR3 is TGCGCCAGCAGCTTGGAGCAATATCATTACAATGAGCAGTTCTTC.